A selection of T cell receptor beta chains follows, all from one sample in a study of blood T cell repertoires in COVID-19. Only in-frame clones appear in the TCRdb table, and some are missing; sequencing was by immunoSEQ multiplex PCR. The repertoire includes around 320,000 clones, approximately 85% of them detected once, and 6% to 9% sits in the top ten. The sequenced material came from peripheral blood. These receptors were collected from a human donor in a cohort sampled during active COVID-19. Each CDR3 is given with its conserved first and last residue. D genes are given only for firm matches. The size field is filled for only some rows; it gives once, few, many or a size class.

V: TRBV7-9
J: TRBJ1-1
size: -
D: -
DNA: TGTGCCAGCAGCCCCTTAAACTTTAGGGAGATGAGTATTGAAGCTTTCTTT
CDR3: CASSPLNFREMSIEAFF

V: TRBV13
J: TRBJ2-1
size: -
D: -
DNA: TGTGCCAGCACCCCCTTTATGGACAGCTCCTACAATGAGCAGTTCTTC
CDR3: CASTPFMDSSYNEQFF

V: TRBV19
J: TRBJ2-7
size: -
D: -
DNA: TGTGCCAGTAGTATCTTGGGCAACTCCTACGAGCAGTACTTC
CDR3: CASSILGNSYEQYF

V: TRBV7-3
J: TRBJ2-1
size: -
D: TRBD1
DNA: TGTGCCAGCTCAGTGCAGGGGGTGGACAATGAGCAGTTCTTC
CDR3: CASSVQGVDNEQFF

V: TRBV30
J: TRBJ1-6
size: -
D: -
DNA: TGTGCCTGGAGTGATAGGGGTCCACTTTCACCCCTCCACTTT
CDR3: CAWSDRGPLSPLHF

V: TRBV15
J: TRBJ1-6
size: -
D: -
DNA: TGTGCCACCAGCAGAGATCGGGCGGGTAGGTCACCCCTCCACTTT
CDR3: CATSRDRAGRSPLHF

V: TRBV10-3
J: TRBJ1-1
size: -
D: -
DNA: TGTGCCATCAGTGAGCCGACTCTAACTGAAGCTTTCTTT
CDR3: CAISEPTLTEAFF

V: TRBV19
J: TRBJ2-6
size: -
D: -
DNA: TGTGCCAGTAGTATCGGGGGTGCGTGGGCCAACGTCCTGACTTTC
CDR3: CASSIGGAWANVLTF

V: TRBV30
J: TRBJ2-1
size: -
D: -
DNA: TGTGCCTGGGGTGGACTGAACAATGAGCAGTTCTTC
CDR3: CAWGGLNNEQFF

V: TRBV6-1
J: TRBJ2-7
size: few
D: TRBD2
DNA: TGTGCCAGCAGTGAGGGACTAGCGGGGGTTTCCTCCTACGAGCAGTACTTC
CDR3: CASSEGLAGVSSYEQYF

V: TRBV7-9
J: TRBJ1-2
size: -
D: -
DNA: TGTGCCAGCAGCTTAGCTCTGGACAGCCCCTATGGCTACACCTTC
CDR3: CASSLALDSPYGYTF

V: TRBV19
J: TRBJ1-3
size: -
D: -
DNA: TGTGCCAGTAGTATTACAGGGACATCGGGAAACACCATATATTTT
CDR3: CASSITGTSGNTIYF

V: TRBV2
J: TRBJ1-1
size: -
D: TRBD1
DNA: TGTGCCAGCAGAGTGGACAGGGGTGGGGCTGAAGCTTTCTTT
CDR3: CASRVDRGGAEAFF

V: TRBV29-1
J: TRBJ2-1
size: -
D: -
DNA: TGCAGCGTTGGTGGGGAGCAGGGGACGAATGAGCAGTTCTTC
CDR3: CSVGGEQGTNEQFF

V: TRBV18
J: TRBJ1-2
size: once
D: TRBD1
DNA: TGTGCCAGCTCACCCCTCACGACAGGGCGCAATAACTATGGCTACACCTTC
CDR3: CASSPLTTGRNNYGYTF

V: TRBV5-6
J: TRBJ1-3
size: -
D: -
DNA: TGTGCCAGCAGTTTCCAGGGAGGATCTGGAAACACCATATATTTT
CDR3: CASSFQGGSGNTIYF

V: TRBV12-3/TRBV12-4
J: TRBJ2-1
size: -
D: -
DNA: TGTGCCAGCTGTTTAGGGGCAAGCAATGAGCAGTTCTTC
CDR3: CASCLGASNEQFF

V: TRBV6-5
J: TRBJ2-7
size: -
D: -
DNA: TGTGCCAGCAGTTACTCGGTGACACTTACCTCCTACGAGCAGTACTTC
CDR3: CASSYSVTLTSYEQYF

V: TRBV19
J: TRBJ1-5
size: -
D: TRBD1
DNA: TGTGCCAGTAGTCTACGACAGGGTGTAAGTGGGAATCAGCCCCAGCATTTT
CDR3: CASSLRQGVSGNQPQHF

V: TRBV15
J: TRBJ1-5
size: -
D: -
DNA: TGTGCCACCAGCAGAGATGGGACAAAAAGCAATCAGCCCCAGCATTTT
CDR3: CATSRDGTKSNQPQHF

V: TRBV7-2
J: TRBJ2-5
size: -
D: -
DNA: TGTGCCAGCAGCTTATTTGGGGGGGCGGAGACCCAGTACTTC
CDR3: CASSLFGGAETQYF

V: TRBV18
J: TRBJ1-1
size: -
D: -
DNA: TGTGCCAGCTCAACGAACACAGACGGAAGGACTGAAGCTTTCTTT
CDR3: CASSTNTDGRTEAFF

V: TRBV9
J: TRBJ2-1
size: -
D: TRBD1
DNA: TGTGCCAGCAGCCCGATTGTGGGGACAGGGGCCAATGAGCAGTTCTTC
CDR3: CASSPIVGTGANEQFF

V: TRBV5-1
J: TRBJ2-1
size: once
D: TRBD2
DNA: TGCGCCAGCAGCTGGAGCGGGGGGGCAACGAATGAGCAGTTCTTC
CDR3: CASSWSGGATNEQFF

V: TRBV7-9
J: TRBJ1-1
size: -
D: -
DNA: TGTGCCAGCAGCTTATTTATGAACACTGAAGCTTTCTTT
CDR3: CASSLFMNTEAFF

V: TRBV29-1
J: TRBJ1-1
size: -
D: TRBD1
DNA: TGCAGCGCGAGGGGGCGTATGAACACTGAAGCTTTCTTT
CDR3: CSARGRMNTEAFF

V: TRBV10-2
J: TRBJ2-2
size: -
D: -
DNA: TGCGCCAGCAGGCAGGGGAGCACCGGGGAGCTGTTTTTT
CDR3: CASRQGSTGELFF